This T cell receptor (beta chain) came from a study of T cells after yellow fever vaccination. This CDR3 spans 15 amino acids. V lost 0 bases and J 2 bases, leaving 10 bases between the germline ends. CDR1 is SGHRS and CDR2 is YFSETQ in the germline V gene. Each CDR3 protein is one row after TCRdb ran MiXCR on the 5' RACE reads. The sample has hundreds of thousands of distinct CDR3 sequences; roughly 3.5% are singletons. This TCR derives from a man between 18 and 35 years old who received the YFV17D yellow fever vaccine. The source was PBMCs, collected on the day of the yellow fever booster vaccination. The genes are TRBV5-1 and TRBJ2-3; D gene unclear. CDR3 sequence reads: CASSLDGNPTDTQYF. CDR3 DNA: TGCGCCAGCAGCTTGGACGGCAACCCCACAGATACGCAGTATTTT.